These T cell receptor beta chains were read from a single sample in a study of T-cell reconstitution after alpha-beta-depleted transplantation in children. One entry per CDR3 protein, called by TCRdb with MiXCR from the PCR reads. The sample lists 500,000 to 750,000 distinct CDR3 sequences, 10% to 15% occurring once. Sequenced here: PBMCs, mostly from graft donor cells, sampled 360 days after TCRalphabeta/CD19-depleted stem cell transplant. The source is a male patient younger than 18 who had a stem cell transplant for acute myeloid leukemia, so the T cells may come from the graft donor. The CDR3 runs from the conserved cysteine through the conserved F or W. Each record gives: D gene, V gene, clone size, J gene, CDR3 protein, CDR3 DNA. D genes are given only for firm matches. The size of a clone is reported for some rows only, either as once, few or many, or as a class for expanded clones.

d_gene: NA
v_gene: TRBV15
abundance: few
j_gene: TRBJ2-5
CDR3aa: CATSSAIWRTQYF
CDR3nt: TGTGCCACCAGCTCGGCCATCTGGCGGACCCAGTACTTC

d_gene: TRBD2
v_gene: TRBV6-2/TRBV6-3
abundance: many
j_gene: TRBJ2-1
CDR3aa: CASSHTGTRFGQFF
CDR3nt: TGTGCCAGCAGTCATACCGGGACTAGGTTTGGGCAGTTCTTC

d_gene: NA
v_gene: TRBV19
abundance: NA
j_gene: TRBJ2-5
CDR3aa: CASRRGPQETQYF
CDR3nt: TGTGCCAGCCGACGAGGACCTCAAGAGACCCAGTACTTC

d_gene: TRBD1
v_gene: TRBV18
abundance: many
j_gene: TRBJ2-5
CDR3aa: CASSPPGTGRETQYF
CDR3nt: TGTGCCAGCTCACCCCCCGGGACAGGGAGAGAGACCCAGTACTTC

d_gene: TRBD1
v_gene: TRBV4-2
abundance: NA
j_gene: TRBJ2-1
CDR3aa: CASSQMTGEIARSMLFNEQFF
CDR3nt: TGTGCCAGCAGCCAAATGACAGGGGAAATCGCGAGGTCGATGTTGTTCAATGAGCAGTTCTTC

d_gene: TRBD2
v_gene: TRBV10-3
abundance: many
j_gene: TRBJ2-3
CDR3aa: CAISESGAGVFTQYF
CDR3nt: TGTGCCATCAGTGAGTCGGGAGCGGGAGTCTTTACGCAGTATTTT

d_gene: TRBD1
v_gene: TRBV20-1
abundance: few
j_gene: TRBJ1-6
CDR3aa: CSASQGQGYNSPLHF
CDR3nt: TGCAGTGCTAGTCAAGGACAGGGGTATAATTCACCCCTCCACTTT

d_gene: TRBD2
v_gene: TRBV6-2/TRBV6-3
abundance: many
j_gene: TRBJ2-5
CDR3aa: CASRNAGGETQYF
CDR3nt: TGTGCCAGCAGGAACGCGGGGGGAGAGACCCAGTACTTC

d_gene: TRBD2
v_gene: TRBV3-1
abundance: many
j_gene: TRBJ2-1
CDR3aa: CASSHLAGRWSYNEQFF
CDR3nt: TGTGCCAGCAGCCACCTAGCGGGAAGGTGGTCCTACAATGAGCAGTTCTTC

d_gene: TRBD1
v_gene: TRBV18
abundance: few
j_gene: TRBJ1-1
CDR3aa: CASSTQGQGVVKTEAFF
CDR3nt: TGTGCCAGCTCAACTCAGGGACAGGGGGTCGTAAAAACTGAAGCTTTCTTT

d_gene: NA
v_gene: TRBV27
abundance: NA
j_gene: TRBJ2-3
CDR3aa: CASSFEGSGTDTQYF
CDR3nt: TGTGCCAGCAGTTTCGAGGGATCTGGCACAGATACGCAGTATTTT

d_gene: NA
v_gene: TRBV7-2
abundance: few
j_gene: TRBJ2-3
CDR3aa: CASSHGTGAYF
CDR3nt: TGTGCCAGCAGCCACGGGACCGGGGCCTATTTT

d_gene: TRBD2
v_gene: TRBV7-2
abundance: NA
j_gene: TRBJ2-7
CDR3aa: CASSLAPGLAGGGYEQYF
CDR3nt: TGTGCCAGCAGCTTAGCCCCGGGACTAGCGGGAGGAGGCTACGAGCAGTACTTC

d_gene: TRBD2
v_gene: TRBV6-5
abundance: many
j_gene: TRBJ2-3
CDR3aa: CASSLGLAVSDTQYF
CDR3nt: TGTGCCAGCAGTTTAGGACTAGCGGTTTCAGATACGCAGTATTTT

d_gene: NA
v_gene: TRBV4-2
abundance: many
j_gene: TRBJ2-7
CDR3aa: CASSQVSGPPYEQYF
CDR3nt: TGTGCCAGCAGCCAAGTATCAGGCCCTCCCTACGAGCAGTACTTC

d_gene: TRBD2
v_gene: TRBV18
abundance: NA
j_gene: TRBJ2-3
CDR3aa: CASSPKRESTDTQYF
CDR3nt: TGTGCCAGCTCACCAAAGCGGGAGAGTACAGATACGCAGTATTTT

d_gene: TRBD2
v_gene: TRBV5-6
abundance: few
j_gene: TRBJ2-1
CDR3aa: CASSKTSFANEQFF
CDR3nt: TGTGCCAGCAGCAAGACTAGCTTCGCCAATGAGCAGTTCTTC

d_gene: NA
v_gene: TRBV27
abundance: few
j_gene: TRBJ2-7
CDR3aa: CASASRRAEGPSSYEQYF
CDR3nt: TGTGCCAGCGCCTCTCGGAGGGCGGAGGGGCCAAGCTCCTACGAGCAGTACTTC

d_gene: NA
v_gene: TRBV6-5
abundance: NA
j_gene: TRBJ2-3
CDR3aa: CASSYPIGTQNTDTQYF
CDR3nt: TGTGCCAGCAGTTACCCGATCGGGACACAAAACACAGATACGCAGTATTTT

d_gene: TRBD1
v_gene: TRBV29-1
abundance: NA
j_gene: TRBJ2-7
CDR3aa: CSVVGTGVYEQYF
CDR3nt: TGCAGCGTTGTCGGGACAGGAGTCTACGAGCAGTACTTC

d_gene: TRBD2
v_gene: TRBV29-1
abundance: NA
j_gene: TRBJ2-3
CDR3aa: CSVDGLAGVDTQYF
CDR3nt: TGCAGCGTTGACGGACTAGCGGGAGTGGATACGCAGTATTTT

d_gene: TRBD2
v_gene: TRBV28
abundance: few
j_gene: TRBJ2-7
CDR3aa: CASSFGTRIPYEQYF
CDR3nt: TGTGCCAGCAGTTTTGGGACTAGAATCCCCTACGAGCAGTACTTC

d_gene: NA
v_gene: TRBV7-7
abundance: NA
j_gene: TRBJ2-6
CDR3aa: CASSSTGPPSGANVLTF
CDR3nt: TGTGCTAGCAGCTCGACAGGTCCCCCCTCTGGGGCCAACGTCCTGACTTTC

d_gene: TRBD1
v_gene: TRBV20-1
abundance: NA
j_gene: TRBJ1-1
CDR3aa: CSARDTTGVTEAFF
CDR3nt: TGCAGTGCTAGAGACACGACAGGGGTCACTGAAGCTTTCTTT